One sample yielded the 24 T cell receptor beta chains listed below, sequenced in a study of radiotherapy plus CTLA-4 blockade in lung cancer. Sequenced by immunoSEQ multiplex PCR; TCRdb stores in-frame clones only, minus some. Of nearly 110,000 clones in the sample, about 83% were seen once. Sample: peripheral blood, taken from a patient treated with radiotherapy plus ipilimumab. The receptors shown here come from a human donor with non-small cell lung cancer that progressed on radiotherapy plus ipilimumab. Some clones in this sample may be carry-over from other donors' samples.

This clone was seen only once. The V gene is TRBV28, the J gene TRBJ1-2; tentative D call: TRBD1 (6 bases). This CDR3 region has 16 residues. V lost 2 bases and J lost 0, with 13 bases in between. Germline-derived CDR1 and CDR2 are MDHEN and SYDVKM. CDR3 residues: CASSLETGPTNYGYTF. The CDR3 DNA reads TGTGCCAGCAGTTTAGAAACAGGGCCTACTAACTATGGCTACACCTTC.

The chain couples TRBV4-3 to TRBJ2-3, with D possibly matching TRBD1 (6 bases). Trimming took off 3 bases at V and 5 bases at J, with 9 bases between the two ends. Germline-derived CDR1 and CDR2 are LGHNA and YSLEER. The CDR3 is 13 amino acids. CDR3 nucleotide sequence: TGCGCCAGCAGCCACTCCAGGGGAGATACGCAGTATTTT. Its protein product is CASSHSRGDTQYF.

The chain has TRBV7-2 and TRBJ1-1, with D maybe TRBD1 (5 bases). V was pared by 2 bases and J by 1 base, with 8 bases between. Per germline, CDR1 SGHTA and CDR2 FQGNSA. CDR3 length: 14 residues. CDR3 in DNA: TGTGCCAGCAGCTTACAGGGACGGAACACTGAAGCTTTCTTT. It yields the protein CASSLQGRNTEAFF.

This chain uses TRBV18 with TRBJ2-6, with unresolved D. Deletions cut 2 bases from V and 0 bases from J, with 8 bases between. The germline CDR1 and CDR2 sequences are KGHSH and LQKENI. The length of the CDR3 is 16 residues. The CDR3 here is CASSPTLSSGANVLTF. CDR3 coding DNA: TGTGCCAGCTCACCAACACTGAGCTCTGGGGCCAACGTCCTGACTTTC.

The chain couples TRBV7-3 to TRBJ2-5; D is uncertain. CDR3 length: 11 residues. Trimming stripped 4 bases from V and 6 bases from J, with 6 bases between. Per germline, CDR1 SGHTA and CDR2 FQGTGA. The CDR3 spells CASSSAQTQYF. In DNA form, the CDR3 reads TGTGCCAGCAGCTCAGCCCAGACCCAGTACTTC.

This chain uses TRBV19 with TRBJ1-1; no firm D call. The V end lost 3 bases, the J end lost 13 bases, and 15 bases lay between the germline ends. The CDR3 spans 12 residues. The germline V gene has CDR1 LNHDA and CDR2 SQIVND (reference sequence). The CDR3 coding sequence is TGTGCCAGTAGTATGGGATACAGCGGCGGTTTCTTT. Its translation is CASSMGYSGGFF.

This clone appeared a single time. This chain connects TRBV6-5 to TRBJ1-6; 11 bases line up with TRBD1. Germline V gene sequence: CDR1 MNHEY, CDR2 SVGAGI. V gave up 6 bases and J gave up 9 bases; unmatched junction bases: 7. The CDR3 sequence is 15 residues long. CDR3 in DNA: TGTGCCAGCAGCAGGACAGGGGGCCTTGGTTCACCCCTCCACTTT. Translating it yields CASSRTGGLGSPLHF.

The CDR3 loop is CASSPGYDTEAFF. In DNA, the CDR3 is TGTGCCAGCTCCCCAGGGTACGACACTGAAGCTTTCTTT. V gene TRBV18 combines with J gene TRBJ1-1, with D tentatively TRBD1 (5 bases). Germline loops: CDR1 KGHSH, CDR2 LQKENI. This CDR3 comprises 13 residues. V gave up 6 bases and J gave up 3 bases, with 11 bases separating them.

CDR3 residues: CASSLGQGSEKLFF. The DNA for the CDR3 is TGCGCCAGCAGCTTGGGCCAGGGGAGTGAAAAACTGTTTTTT. The V gene is TRBV5-1, the J gene TRBJ1-4; D is possibly TRBD1 (6 bases). V was trimmed by 0 bases and J by 7 bases, leaving 10 bases between them. The CDR3 has 14 amino acids. Germline V lookup: CDR1 SGHRS, CDR2 YFSETQ.

This chain connects TRBV6-5 to TRBJ2-7; maybe TRBD2 (6 bases). Per germline, CDR1 MNHEY and CDR2 SVGAGI. Trimming cost V 6 bases and J 5 bases, with 14 bases left between them. The CDR3 sequence is 13 residues long. CDR3 sequence (DNA): TGTGCCAGCAGGCCGGCAGGGAGGAACGAGCAGTACTTC. Its translation: CASRPAGRNEQYF.

The rearrangement joins TRBV11-3 to TRBJ2-7; TRBD2 is a possible D gene (5 bases). Germline assignment: CDR1 SGHNT and CDR2 YENEEA. V was trimmed by 5 bases and J by 6 bases, leaving 11 bases between them. CDR3 length: 12 amino acids. The CDR3 sequence: CASSAGGTEQYF. Here the CDR3 DNA reads TGTGCCAGCAGCGCCGGAGGTACCGAGCAGTACTTC.

This chain joins TRBV4-2 and TRBJ2-2; maybe TRBD2 (6 bases). Germline V gene lookup returns CDR1 LGHNA and CDR2 YNFKEQ. This CDR3 comprises 13 residues. Trimming removed 3 bases from V and 7 bases from J, with 9 bases in between. CDR3 DNA sequence: TGTGCCAGCAGCCAGTGGGAGGTCGGGGAGCTGTTTTTT. Its translation: CASSQWEVGELFF.

This chain connects TRBV27 to TRBJ1-5, with a possible D match to TRBD1 (6 bases). Between the trimmed V and J ends, which lost 2 bases and 6 bases, there was a span of 14 bases. CDR1 and CDR2 (germline): MNHEY, SMNVEV (reference sequence). The CDR3 loop spans 15 amino acids. The CDR3 reads CASSLMGRGGQPQHF. For the CDR3, the DNA is TGTGCCAGCAGTTTAATGGGCAGGGGCGGTCAGCCCCAGCATTTT.

As for this clone: A read error may account for a junction end that differs from germline. This rearrangement joins TRBV6-4 to TRBJ1-2; TRBD1 is a possible D gene (5 bases). CDR1 is MRHNA, CDR2 SNTAGT, per germline. This CDR3 has 17 residues. CDR3 nucleotide sequence: TGTGCCAGCAGTGTGGGTTCCGGAACAGGAGCCAACTACGGCTACACCTTC. It encodes CASSVGSGTGANYGYTF.

J is TRBJ2-2 and V is TRBV7-2; D gene ambiguous. CDR1 SGHTA and CDR2 FQGNSA come from the germline V gene. V was cut by 5 bases and J by 8 bases, with 6 bases left in between. The CDR3 has 11 amino acids. The CDR3 nucleotides read TGTGCCAGCAGCCCAAGGGGGGAGCTGTTTTTT. Its translation: CASSPRGELFF.

This clone was counted only a few times. V usage is TRBV10-3 and J usage is TRBJ2-7; weak D call: TRBD1 (8 bases). CDR1 ENHRY and CDR2 SYGVKD come from the germline V gene. This CDR3 is built from 14 residues. Between the trimmed V and J ends, which lost 6 bases and 1 base, there was a span of 13 bases. CDR3 nucleotides: TGTGCCATCAGAGGACAGGGAGGGTCCTACGAGCAGTACTTC. This gives the protein CAIRGQGGSYEQYF.

The rearrangement uses TRBV4-2 and TRBJ1-4; D uncertain. The CDR3 length is 16 residues. Trimming removed 0 bases at V and 5 bases at J, with 13 bases between. Germline V gives CDR1 LGHNA, CDR2 YNFKEQ. The CDR3 DNA is TGTGCCAGCAGCCAAGATCTTGCAGTGGGGAATGAAAAACTGTTTTTT. It is translated as CASSQDLAVGNEKLFF.

This clone was detected only once. The chain joins TRBV6-1 to TRBJ1-2; 7 nucleotides agree with TRBD1. CDR3 size: 15 residues. Germline V CDR1 and CDR2: MNHNS, SASEGT. Losses at the gene ends were 5 bases for V and 5 bases for J; bases not matched to a gene: 11. The CDR3 here is CASSPNQGEGYGYTF. The CDR3 nucleotides read TGTGCCAGCAGTCCCAACCAGGGGGAGGGGTATGGCTACACCTTC.

This clone was seen once. The V gene is TRBV25-1, the J gene TRBJ2-5, with D possibly TRBD2 on 7 matching bases. From germline, CDR1 is MGHDK and CDR2 SYGVNS. CDR3 length equals 13 residues. The ends were cut back, 6 bases at V and 5 bases at J, with 13 bases in the middle. The CDR3 is CASRIRGGETQYF. The CDR3 region has the DNA TGTGCCAGCAGAATCAGGGGAGGGGAGACCCAGTACTTC.

V is TRBV11-2 and J is TRBJ2-3, with 10 positions matching TRBD1. Germline values: CDR1 SGHAT, CDR2 FQNNGV. This CDR3 has 16 amino acids. J gave up 3 bases and V 4 bases, and 7 bases lay outside the gene matches. Here the CDR3 reads CASSYQTGGVTDTQYF. CDR3 coding DNA: TGTGCCAGCAGCTACCAGACAGGGGGCGTAACAGATACGCAGTATTTT.

This chain uses TRBV5-1 with TRBJ1-2; 9 positions match TRBD1. V was clipped by 4 bases and J by 4 bases; unmatched bases: 11. CDR1 SGHRS and CDR2 YFSETQ come from the germline V gene. CDR3 length equals 16 residues. CDR3 in DNA: TGCGCCAGCAGCAACTCCGGACAGGGGAGAAGCTATGGCTACACCTTC. Translated, it gives CASSNSGQGRSYGYTF.

The V and J genes are TRBV30 and TRBJ2-2, with 10 bases that match TRBD1. Germline V gene sequence: CDR1 GTSNPN, CDR2 SVGIG (reference sequence). CDR3 length equals 13 residues. The J segment lost 4 bases and the V segment lost 6 bases, leaving 2 bases of the junction unmatched. The CDR3, as DNA: TGTGCCTGTTGGACAGGGGGCACCGGGGAGCTGTTTTTT. As protein: CACWTGGTGELFF.

The V and J genes are TRBV4-1 and TRBJ2-3, with 9 bases identical to TRBD1. The CDR3 runs 16 residues. V lost 2 bases and J lost 3; bases outside the gene matches: 6. In germline, CDR1 is MGHRA, CDR2 YSYEKL. Here the CDR3 DNA reads TGCGCCAGCAGCCAATCCTCCGGGACAGGGACAGATACGCAGTATTTT. It codes for CASSQSSGTGTDTQYF.

The chain carries TRBV6-1 and TRBJ1-2, with D maybe TRBD1 (6 bases). This CDR3 spans 13 amino acids. V lost 8 bases and J 2 bases, leaving 12 bases between the germline ends. Germline lookup yields CDR1 MNHNS and CDR2 SASEGT. The CDR3 loop is CASREGTNYGYTF. CDR3 nucleotide sequence: TGTGCCAGCCGAGAAGGGACAAACTATGGCTACACCTTC.